Listed below are T cell receptor beta chains from one sample, sequenced in a study of T cell repertoires in cytomegalovirus infection. These receptors are not linked to any known antigen. TCRdb ran MiXCR on the reads and lists one entry per CDR3 protein. Found here are roughly 80,000 distinct CDR3 sequences, 24% of them singletons; the top ten hold around 50%. The input for sequencing was CD8+ T cells from cultured PBMCs, taken from culture after CMV antigen stimulation. These receptors were obtained from a human donor in good health (CMV status not recorded). Some clones in this sample may be carry-over from other donors' samples. The CDR3 runs from the conserved cysteine through the conserved F or W. A D gene is named only where the DNA matches it firmly. The size field is filled for only some rows; it gives once, few, many or a size class.

D gene	clone size	V gene	CDR3 length	J gene	CDR3 protein	CDR3 DNA
NA	many	TRBV7-9	13	TRBJ1-5	CASSAPGNQPQHF	TGTGCCAGCAGCGCCCCAGGAAATCAGCCCCAGCATTTT
NA	few	TRBV5-4	14	TRBJ2-4	CASSLSQAVGIQYF	TGTGCCAGCAGCTTGTCACAGGCCGTTGGGATTCAGTACTTC
TRBD1	NA	TRBV9	15	TRBJ2-7	CASSVGQGAYDEQYF	TGTGCCAGCAGCGTAGGTCAGGGGGCTTATGACGAGCAGTACTTC
NA	few	TRBV20-1	15	TRBJ2-5	CSAGDDRIGEETQYF	TGCAGTGCTGGGGATGACAGGATAGGCGAAGAGACCCAGTACTTC
NA	NA	TRBV7-3	15	TRBJ2-3	CASRPPGASTDTQYF	TGTGCCAGCAGGCCCCCAGGGGCTAGCACAGATACGCAGTATTTT
NA	NA	TRBV5-5	18	TRBJ1-6	CASTLGWDGPSYNSPLHF	TGTGCCAGCACCCTAGGGTGGGACGGACCCTCCTATAATTCACCCCTCCACTTT
NA	few	TRBV20-1	18	TRBJ1-5	CSARRVNTGLEGNQPQHF	TGCAGTGCTAGACGGGTCAATACAGGGCTGGAGGGCAATCAGCCCCAGCATTTT
TRBD2	NA	TRBV11-2	15	TRBJ2-5	CASSLASGGEETQYF	TGTGCCAGCAGCTTGGCTAGCGGGGGGGAAGAGACCCAGTACTTC
TRBD1	few	TRBV11-2	14	TRBJ2-1	CASSLVTGMNEQFF	TGTGCCAGCAGCTTAGTGACAGGGATGAATGAGCAGTTCTTC
TRBD1	NA	TRBV7-9	15	TRBJ1-1	CACQGAEGMNTEAFF	TGTGCCTGCCAGGGGGCAGAAGGTATGAACACTGAAGCTTTCTTT
TRBD2	few	TRBV7-3	18	TRBJ2-2	CASSLRASGGANTGELFF	TGTGCCAGCAGCTTAAGGGCTAGCGGGGGCGCGAACACCGGGGAGCTGTTTTTT
TRBD2	NA	TRBV4-1	15	TRBJ2-1	CASSQDKASGNEQFF	TGCGCCAGCAGCCAAGATAAGGCTAGCGGCAATGAGCAGTTCTTC
NA	NA	TRBV20-1	15	TRBJ2-7	CSARDPDLSSYEQYF	TGCAGTGCTAGAGACCCGGACCTGAGCTCCTACGAGCAGTACTTC
NA	NA	TRBV11-3	13	TRBJ2-5	CASSQSPSRGQYF	TGTGCCAGCAGCCAAAGCCCCTCCCGGGGCCAGTACTTC
NA	NA	TRBV29-1	11	TRBJ2-7	CSVLRDNEQYF	TGCAGCGTGCTAAGGGACAACGAGCAGTACTTC
TRBD2	few	TRBV4-3	15	TRBJ2-3	CASSQDREGGDTQYF	TGCGCCAGCAGCCAAGATCGGGAGGGAGGAGATACGCAGTATTTT
NA	few	TRBV6-1	16	TRBJ1-6	CASRDLRGSYNSPLHF	TGTGCCAGCAGGGACCTGAGGGGCTCCTATAATTCACCCCTCCACTTT
NA	NA	TRBV15	12	TRBJ2-7	CATSVTPYEQYF	TGTGCCACCAGCGTCACTCCCTACGAGCAGTACTTC
NA	many	TRBV19	15	TRBJ1-5	CASSIEQISNQPQHF	TGTGCCAGTAGTATAGAACAGATCAGCAATCAGCCCCAGCATTTT
TRBD1	NA	TRBV28	16	TRBJ2-2	CASSPSRTGGTGELFF	TGTGCCAGCAGCCCATCAAGGACAGGGGGGACCGGGGAGCTGTTTTTT
NA	many	TRBV7-7	10	TRBJ1-1	CASSSKRAFF	TGTGCTAGCAGCTCCAAAAGAGCTTTCTTT
NA	NA	TRBV14	17	TRBJ1-2	CASSQDSRGGFNYGYTF	TGTGCCAGCAGCCAAGACTCTAGGGGGGGTTTTAACTATGGCTACACCTTC
TRBD2	few	TRBV12-3/TRBV12-4	15	TRBJ2-7	CASSFRAGGPGEQYF	TGTGCCAGCAGTTTTCGAGCGGGGGGGCCCGGCGAGCAGTACTTC
NA	few	TRBV7-6	12	TRBJ2-7	CASSPISGEQYF	TGTGCCAGCAGCCCGATTAGCGGCGAGCAGTACTTC